A single sample is the source of the 7 T cell receptor beta chains below, sequenced in a study of blood T cell repertoires in COVID-19. TCRdb keeps only in-frame clones here, not all; method: immunoSEQ multiplex PCR. This table holds 300,000 to 400,000 clones, 80% to 90% found once. Sequenced sample: peripheral blood. The receptor source for this set is a man in his thirties or forties with COVID-19, enrolled during active disease.

This chain uses TRBV6-2 or TRBV6-3 with TRBJ2-1, with TRBD1 matching 8 bases. The CDR3 covers 11 residues. V lost 4 bases and J lost 15; bases outside the gene matches: 5. The germline CDR1 and CDR2 sequences are MNHEY and SVGEGT. The CDR3 coding sequence is TGTGCCAGCAGTTCGGGGGACAGGTCGTTCTTC. It codes for CASSSGDRSFF.

The chain employs TRBV28 and TRBJ2-7; possible D gene TRBD2, 5 bases. V lost 5 bases, J lost 7 bases, and 12 bases lay in between. Germline CDR1 MDHEN, CDR2 SYDVKM. This CDR3 is 12 amino acids long. CDR3 residues: CASSIRAGEQYF. CDR3 bases: TGTGCCAGCAGTATCCGGGCGGGTGAGCAGTACTTC.

CDR3 in DNA: TGTGCCAGCAGCCCTAGAGGACAGGGTGGCACAGATACGCAGTATTTT. Its protein is CASSPRGQGGTDTQYF. The chain carries TRBV7-9 and TRBJ2-3; 8 bases agree with TRBD1. Germline assignment: CDR1 SEHNR and CDR2 FQNEAQ (reference sequence). The J segment lost 1 base and the V segment lost 5 bases, leaving 8 bases of the junction unmatched. CDR3 size: 16 residues. The full variable domain, in which reference TRBV7-9 and TRBJ2-3 provide the parts outside the CDR3, is DTGVSQNPRHKITKRGQNVTFRCDPISEHNRLYWYRQTLGQGPEFLTYFQNEAQLEKSRLLSDRFSAERPKGSFSTLEIQRTEQGDSAMYLCASSPRGQGGTDTQYFGPGTRLTVL.

The V gene is TRBV7-9, the J gene TRBJ1-6, with D maybe TRBD1 (5 bases). CDR1 is SEHNR and CDR2 is FQNEAQ in the germline V gene (reference sequence). There are 15 residues in the CDR3. V was clipped by 2 bases and J by 7 bases, with 12 bases between them. The CDR3 sequence is CASSLQGQGNSPLHF. In DNA, the CDR3 is TGTGCCAGCAGCTTACAAGGTCAGGGCAATTCACCCCTCCACTTT.

The chain has TRBV11-3 and TRBJ2-5, with TRBD2 matching over 8 bases. Trimming removed 7 bases from V and 2 bases from J; junction bases left unmatched: 6. There are 14 residues in the CDR3. Germline CDR1 is SGHNT and CDR2 is YENEEA. CDR3 residues: CASNNGGVQETQYF. CDR3 nucleotide sequence: TGTGCCAGCAACAACGGGGGGGTACAAGAGACCCAGTACTTC.

The J gene is TRBJ2-1, the V gene TRBV28, with TRBD1 matching over 10 bases. Germline CDR1 is MDHEN and CDR2 is SYDVKM. V trimming: 5 bases; J trimming: 6 bases; junction bases outside the gene matches: 19. There are 19 residues in the CDR3. The CDR3 loop is CASSRPGTGDGRASNEQFF. The CDR3 region has the DNA TGTGCCAGCAGTCGCCCCGGGACAGGGGACGGGAGGGCCTCCAATGAGCAGTTCTTC.

The chain combines TRBV28 with TRBJ2-2; TRBD1 aligns across 10 bases. Germline V gene data show CDR1 as MDHEN and CDR2 as SYDVKM. V was pared by 4 bases and J by 7 bases, with 6 bases of the junction left unmatched. The CDR3 consists of 15 residues. As DNA, the CDR3 is TGTGCCAGCAGTTCCGGACAGGGGGACGTCGGGGAGCTGTTTTTT. Its translation is CASSSGQGDVGELFF.